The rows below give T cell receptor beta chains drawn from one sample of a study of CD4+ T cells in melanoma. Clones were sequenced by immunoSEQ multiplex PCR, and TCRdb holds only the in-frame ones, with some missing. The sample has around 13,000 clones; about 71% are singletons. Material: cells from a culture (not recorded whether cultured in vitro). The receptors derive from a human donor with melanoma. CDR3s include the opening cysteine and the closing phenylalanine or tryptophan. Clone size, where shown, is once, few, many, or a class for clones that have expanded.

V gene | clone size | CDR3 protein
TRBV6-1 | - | CASSALLGETEAFF
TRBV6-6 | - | CASSYWGLVNGYTF
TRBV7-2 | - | CASRALDRSNEQYF
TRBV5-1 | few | CASSLGDRDNYGYTF
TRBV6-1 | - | CASSSAANYGYTF
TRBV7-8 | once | CASSPGLAGDKYF
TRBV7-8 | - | CASSPQGGAGGGYTF
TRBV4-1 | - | CASSQVPPRDYEQYF
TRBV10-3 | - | CAISAGTSGGAGEQFF
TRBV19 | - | CASLGTTLPQDTQYF
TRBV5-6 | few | CASSPRDRVSSPLHF
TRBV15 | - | CATSRGRNSGNTIYF
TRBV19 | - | CASSTTVEKLFF
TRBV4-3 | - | CASSLNRGRTEAFF
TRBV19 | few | CASSGRQGGNEQFF
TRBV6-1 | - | CASSVIGQGLSGNTIYF